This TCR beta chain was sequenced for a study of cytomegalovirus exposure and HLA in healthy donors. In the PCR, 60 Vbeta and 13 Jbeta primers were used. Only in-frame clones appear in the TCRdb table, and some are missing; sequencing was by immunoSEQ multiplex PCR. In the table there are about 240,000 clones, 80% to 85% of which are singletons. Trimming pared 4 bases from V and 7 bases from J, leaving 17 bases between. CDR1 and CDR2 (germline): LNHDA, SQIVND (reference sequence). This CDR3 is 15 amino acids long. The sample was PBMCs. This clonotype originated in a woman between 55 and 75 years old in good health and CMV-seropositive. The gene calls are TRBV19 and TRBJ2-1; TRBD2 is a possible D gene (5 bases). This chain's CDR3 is CASSRKDSRPNEQFF. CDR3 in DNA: TGTGCCAGTAGTAGGAAGGACTCCAGGCCAAATGAGCAGTTCTTC.